This T cell receptor beta chain came from a study of vaccination effects on CD4 cells after COVID-19. Findings and limits, study-wide: Clones that were induced by infection or by vaccine showed marked contraction late after vaccination.

Here immunoSEQ multiplex PCR was the method, and the copy in TCRdb shows in-frame clones only, minus some. Of tens of thousands of clones listed, 60% to 80% are singletons. CDR1 is SGHAT, CDR2 FQNNGV, per germline. The CDR3 covers 16 residues. V shed 0 bases and J shed 0 bases, with 10 bases lying between them. CD4+ T cell isolation took place after approximately 11 days of culture. Points on this clone: The antigen is unknown.

Material: CD4+ T cells from PBMCs cultured without peptide, obtained before COVID-19 vaccination. V and J are TRBV11-2 and TRBJ2-3; a weak D match, TRBD2 (6 bases). The TCR sequence derives from a human donor who received a COVID-19 vaccine. As DNA, the CDR3 is TGTGCCAGCAGCTTAGAGGGGACTTTTAGCACAGATACGCAGTATTTT. It translates to CASSLEGTFSTDTQYF.